The entry that follows covers one T cell receptor beta chain sequence. Its antigen is unidentified. Next came a second PCR, run for about 6 to 12 cycles, which used a sample-barcoded 5' primer along with a J-beta primer mix. Every cDNA molecule bore a tag from a template-switch adaptor containing 12 random nucleotides. From the 5' RACE reads, TCRdb called clonotypes with MiXCR, one entry per CDR3 protein. The table includes roughly 720,000 distinct CDR3 sequences, about 55% detected once. The CDR3 consists of 18 residues. CDR1 MDHEN and CDR2 SYDVKM come from the germline V gene. V was cut by 4 bases and J by 3 bases, with 25 bases left in between. The record originates from a study of blood T cells in healthy people across ages. Study-level results: Considered underestimates were the diversity estimates obtained from one million T cells. The long-lived group displayed more naive CD4+ cells, plus higher diversity, than the aged donors did.

Individuals who donated were healthy Caucasians from Russia aged about 6 to 100. The sample consisted of blood. The origin of this receptor is a man older than 75 in good health. The rearrangement uses TRBV28 and TRBJ2-7; maybe TRBD1 (8 bases). CDR3 bases: TGTGCCAGCAGTTCGACAGGGGATGGCCCCGGGGGGCTCTACGAGCAGTACTTC. Translating it yields CASSSTGDGPGGLYEQYF.